This T cell receptor (beta chain) was obtained from a study of cytomegalovirus exposure and HLA in healthy donors. Study outcomes and limitations: Later, an analysis showed that TCR beta chains associated with HLA were more clonally expanded than others that were equally common. Within an earlier analysis, most TCR beta V segments proved productive either about 87% or about 30% of the time.

The PCR had 60 Vbeta and 13 Jbeta primers. TCRdb's table, derived via immunoSEQ multiplex PCR, lists solely in-frame clones and lacks some. There are around 160,000 clones in the sample; about 80% occur only once, and about 9.7% lies in the top ten. A note on this clone: Its antigen is still unknown.

Sequenced sample: PBMCs. The receptor comes from a man between 18 and 29 years old in good health and CMV-seropositive.

CDR3 bases: TGTGCCAGCAGACAAAAGCCGGGGGGAAACACTGAAGCTTTCTTT. Protein sequence: CASRQKPGGNTEAFF. The chain carries TRBV4-2 and TRBJ1-1; maybe TRBD1 (5 bases). The CDR3 totals 15 residues. The ends were cut back, 6 bases at V and 2 bases at J, with 16 bases in the middle. Germline V gives CDR1 LGHNA, CDR2 YNFKEQ.